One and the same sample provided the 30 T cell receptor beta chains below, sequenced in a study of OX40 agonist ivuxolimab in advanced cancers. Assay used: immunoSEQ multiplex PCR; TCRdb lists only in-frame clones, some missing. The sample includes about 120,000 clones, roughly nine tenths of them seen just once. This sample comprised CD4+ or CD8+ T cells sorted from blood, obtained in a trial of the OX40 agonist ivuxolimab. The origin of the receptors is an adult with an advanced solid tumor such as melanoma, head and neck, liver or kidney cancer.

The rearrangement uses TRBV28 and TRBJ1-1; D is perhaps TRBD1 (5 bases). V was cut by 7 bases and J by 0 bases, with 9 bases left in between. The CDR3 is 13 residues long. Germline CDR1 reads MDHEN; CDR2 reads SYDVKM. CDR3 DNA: TGTGCCAGCAACCCCAGGGTGAACACTGAAGCTTTCTTT. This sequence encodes CASNPRVNTEAFF. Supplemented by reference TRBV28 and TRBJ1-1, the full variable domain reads DVKVTQSSRYLVKRTGEKVFLECVQDMDHENMFWYRQDPGLGLRLIYFSYDVKMKEKGDIPEGYSVSREKKERFSLILESASTNQTSMYLCASNPRVNTEAFFGQGTRLTVV.

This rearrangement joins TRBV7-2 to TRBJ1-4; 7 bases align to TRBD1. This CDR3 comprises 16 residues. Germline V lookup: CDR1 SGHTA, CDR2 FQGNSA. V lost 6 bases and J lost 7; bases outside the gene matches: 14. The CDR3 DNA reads TGTGCCAGCAGTCTAGGAGGTTCGACAGGGAGTGAAAAACTGTTTTTT. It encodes CASSLGGSTGSEKLFF.

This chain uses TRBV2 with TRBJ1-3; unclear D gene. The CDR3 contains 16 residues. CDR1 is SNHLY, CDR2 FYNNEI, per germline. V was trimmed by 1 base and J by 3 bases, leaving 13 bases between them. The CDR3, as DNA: TGTGCCAGCAGTGAAGGGGGAAGGGCGAGTGGAAACACCATATATTTT. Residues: CASSEGGRASGNTIYF.

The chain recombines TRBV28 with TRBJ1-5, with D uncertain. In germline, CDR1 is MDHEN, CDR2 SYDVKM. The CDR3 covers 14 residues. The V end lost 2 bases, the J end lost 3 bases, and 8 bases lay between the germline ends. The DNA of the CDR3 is TGTGCCAGCAGTTTAGGTCAGATCAATCAGCCCCAGCATTTT. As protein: CASSLGQINQPQHF.

The CDR3 loop reads CASRPGSGGQETQYF. The CDR3 DNA sequence: TGTGCCAGCAGGCCAGGGTCCGGGGGCCAAGAGACCCAGTACTTC. This chain uses TRBV7-2 with TRBJ2-5, with D perhaps TRBD2 (6 bases). The germline gives CDR1 SGHTA, CDR2 FQGNSA. This CDR3 has 15 amino acids. V dropped 6 bases and J dropped 1 base, with 15 bases sitting between them.

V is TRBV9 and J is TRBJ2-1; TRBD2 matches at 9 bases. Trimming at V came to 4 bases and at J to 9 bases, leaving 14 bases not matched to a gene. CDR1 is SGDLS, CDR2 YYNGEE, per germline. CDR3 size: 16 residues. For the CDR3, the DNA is TGTGCCAGCAGCCCCCAAGGAAGCGGGGGGATTAGTGAGCAGTTCTTC. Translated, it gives CASSPQGSGGISEQFF.

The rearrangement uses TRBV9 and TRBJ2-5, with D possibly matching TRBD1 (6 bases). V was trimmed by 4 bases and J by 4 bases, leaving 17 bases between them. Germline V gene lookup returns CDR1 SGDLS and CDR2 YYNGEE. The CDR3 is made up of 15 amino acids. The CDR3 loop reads CASSPEPQGPETQYF. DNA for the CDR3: TGTGCCAGCAGCCCTGAGCCACAGGGCCCAGAGACCCAGTACTTC.

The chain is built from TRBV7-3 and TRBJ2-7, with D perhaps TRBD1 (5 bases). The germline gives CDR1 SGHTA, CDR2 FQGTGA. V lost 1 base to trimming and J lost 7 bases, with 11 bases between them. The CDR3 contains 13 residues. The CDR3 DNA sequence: TGTGCCAGCAGCTTAAGCAAGGGGTGGGAGCAGTACTTC. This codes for CASSLSKGWEQYF.

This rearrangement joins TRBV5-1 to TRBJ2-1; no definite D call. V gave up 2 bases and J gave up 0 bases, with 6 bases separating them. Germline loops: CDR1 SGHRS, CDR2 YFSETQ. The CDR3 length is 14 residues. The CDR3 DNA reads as TGCGCCAGCAGCTTCGGTAGCTCCTACAATGAGCAGTTCTTC. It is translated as CASSFGSSYNEQFF.

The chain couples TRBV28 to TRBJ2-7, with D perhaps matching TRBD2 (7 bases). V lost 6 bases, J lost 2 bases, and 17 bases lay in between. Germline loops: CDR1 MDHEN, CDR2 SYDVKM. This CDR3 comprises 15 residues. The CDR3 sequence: CASRTSGGDTYEQYF. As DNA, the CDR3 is TGTGCCAGCAGGACGTCGGGGGGCGACACCTACGAGCAGTACTTC.

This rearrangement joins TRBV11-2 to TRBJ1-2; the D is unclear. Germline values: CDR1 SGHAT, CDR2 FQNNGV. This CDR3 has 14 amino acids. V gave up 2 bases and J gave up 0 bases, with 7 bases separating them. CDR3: CASSLMGTNYGYTF. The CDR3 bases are TGTGCCAGCAGCTTAATGGGGACTAACTATGGCTACACCTTC.

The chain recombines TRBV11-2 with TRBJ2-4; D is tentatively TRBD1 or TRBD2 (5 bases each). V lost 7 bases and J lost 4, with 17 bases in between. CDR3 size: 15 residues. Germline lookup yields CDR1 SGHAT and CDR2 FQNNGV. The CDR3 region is CASTFFGGRKNIQYF. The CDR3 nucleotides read TGTGCCAGCACCTTCTTTGGGGGAAGAAAAAACATTCAGTACTTC.

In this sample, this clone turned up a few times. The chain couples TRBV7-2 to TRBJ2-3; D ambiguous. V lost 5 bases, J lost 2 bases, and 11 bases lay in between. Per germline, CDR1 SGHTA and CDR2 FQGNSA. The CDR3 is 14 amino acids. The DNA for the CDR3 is TGTGCCAGCAGCCGGGCTCTTCCCACAGATACGCAGTATTTT. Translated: CASSRALPTDTQYF.

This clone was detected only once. In nucleotides, the CDR3 is TGTGCCAGCAGTGTGGACAGTCTTCGCCCTTATTACAAAAACATTCAGTACTTC. Amino acid sequence: CASSVDSLRPYYKNIQYF. The V gene is TRBV6-4, the J gene TRBJ2-4; TRBD1 might be the D (6 bases). Trimming took 4 bases from V and 3 from J, leaving 22 bases between them. The CDR3 totals 18 residues. The germline V gene has CDR1 MRHNA and CDR2 SNTAGT.

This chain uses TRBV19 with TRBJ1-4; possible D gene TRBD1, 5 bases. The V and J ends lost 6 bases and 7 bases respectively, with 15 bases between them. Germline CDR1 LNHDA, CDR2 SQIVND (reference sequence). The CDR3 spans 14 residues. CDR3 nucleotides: TGTGCCAGTAGGGACCGGGGCGCCGGTGAAAAACTGTTTTTT. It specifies CASRDRGAGEKLFF.

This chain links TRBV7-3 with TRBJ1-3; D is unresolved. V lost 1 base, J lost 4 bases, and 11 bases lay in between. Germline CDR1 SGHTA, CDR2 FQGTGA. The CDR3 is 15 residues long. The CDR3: CASSLNEGSGNTIYF. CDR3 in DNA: TGTGCCAGCAGCTTAAATGAGGGATCAGGAAACACCATATATTTT. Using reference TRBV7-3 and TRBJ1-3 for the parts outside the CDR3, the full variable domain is GAGVSQTPSNKVTEKGKYVELRCDPISGHTALYWYRQSLGQGPEFLIYFQGTGAADDSGLPNDRFFAVRPEGSVSTLKIQRTERGDSAVYLCASSLNEGSGNTIYFGEGSWLTVV.

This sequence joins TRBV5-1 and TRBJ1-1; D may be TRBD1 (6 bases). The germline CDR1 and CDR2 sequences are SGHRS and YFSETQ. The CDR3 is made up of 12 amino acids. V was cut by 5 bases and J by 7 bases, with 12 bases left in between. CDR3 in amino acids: CASSYRDGEAFF. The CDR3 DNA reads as TGCGCCAGCAGTTACAGGGACGGTGAAGCTTTCTTT.

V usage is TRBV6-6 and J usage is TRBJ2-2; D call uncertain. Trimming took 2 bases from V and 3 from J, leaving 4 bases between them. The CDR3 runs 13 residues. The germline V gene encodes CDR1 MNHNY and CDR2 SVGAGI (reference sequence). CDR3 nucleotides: TGTGCCAGCAGTTACGATGACACCGGGGAGCTGTTTTTT. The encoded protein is CASSYDDTGELFF.

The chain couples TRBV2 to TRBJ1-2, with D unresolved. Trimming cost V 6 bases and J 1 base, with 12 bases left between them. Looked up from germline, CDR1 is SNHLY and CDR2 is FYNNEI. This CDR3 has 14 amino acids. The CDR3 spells CASSAEGGNYGYTF. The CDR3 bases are TGTGCCAGCAGCGCGGAGGGAGGTAACTATGGCTACACCTTC.

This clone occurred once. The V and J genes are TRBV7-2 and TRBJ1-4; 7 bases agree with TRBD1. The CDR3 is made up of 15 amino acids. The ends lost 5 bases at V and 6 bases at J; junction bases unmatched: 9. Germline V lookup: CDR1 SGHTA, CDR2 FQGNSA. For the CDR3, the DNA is TGTGCCAGCAGCCCCAGGGGGGGGGTATATGAAAAACTGTTTTTT. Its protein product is CASSPRGGVYEKLFF.

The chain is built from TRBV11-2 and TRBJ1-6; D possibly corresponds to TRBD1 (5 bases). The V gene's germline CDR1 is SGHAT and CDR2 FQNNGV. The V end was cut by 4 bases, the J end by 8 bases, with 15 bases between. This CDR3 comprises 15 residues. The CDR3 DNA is TGTGCCAGCAGCTCCCTGCAGGGACTTGATTCACCCCTCCACTTT. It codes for CASSSLQGLDSPLHF.

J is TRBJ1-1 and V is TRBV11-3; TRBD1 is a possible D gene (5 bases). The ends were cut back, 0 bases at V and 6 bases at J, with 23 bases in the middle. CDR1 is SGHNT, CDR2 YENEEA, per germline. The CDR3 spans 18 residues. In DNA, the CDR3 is TGTGCCAGCAGCTTAGATTCAAATACTGGGGGGTCCCGGGCTGAAGCTTTCTTT. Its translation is CASSLDSNTGGSRAEAFF.

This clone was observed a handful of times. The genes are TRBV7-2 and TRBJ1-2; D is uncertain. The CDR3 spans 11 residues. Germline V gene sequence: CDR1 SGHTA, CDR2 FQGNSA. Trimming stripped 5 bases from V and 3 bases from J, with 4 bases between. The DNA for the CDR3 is TGTGCCAGCAGCCCACACTATGGCTACACCTTC. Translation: CASSPHYGYTF.

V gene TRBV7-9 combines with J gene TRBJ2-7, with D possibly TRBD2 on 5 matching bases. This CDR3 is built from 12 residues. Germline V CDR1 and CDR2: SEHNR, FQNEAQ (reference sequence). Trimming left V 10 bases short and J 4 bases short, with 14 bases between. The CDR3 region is CATTGPGYEQYF. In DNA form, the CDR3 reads TGTGCCACCACTGGGCCGGGGTACGAGCAGTACTTC.

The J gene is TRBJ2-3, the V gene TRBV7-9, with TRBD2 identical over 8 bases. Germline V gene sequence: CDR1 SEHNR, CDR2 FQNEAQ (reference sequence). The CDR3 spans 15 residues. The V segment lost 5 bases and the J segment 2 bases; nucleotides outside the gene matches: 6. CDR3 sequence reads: CASSRSGASTDTQYF. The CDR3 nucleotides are TGTGCCAGCAGCCGTAGCGGGGCGTCCACAGATACGCAGTATTTT.

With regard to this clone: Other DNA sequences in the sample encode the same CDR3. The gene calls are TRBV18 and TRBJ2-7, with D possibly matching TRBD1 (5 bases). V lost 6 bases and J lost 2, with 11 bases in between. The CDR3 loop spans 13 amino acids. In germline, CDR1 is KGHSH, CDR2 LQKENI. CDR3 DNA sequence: TGTGCCAGCTCCCCCCCAGGGACCTACGAGCAGTACTTC. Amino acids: CASSPPGTYEQYF.

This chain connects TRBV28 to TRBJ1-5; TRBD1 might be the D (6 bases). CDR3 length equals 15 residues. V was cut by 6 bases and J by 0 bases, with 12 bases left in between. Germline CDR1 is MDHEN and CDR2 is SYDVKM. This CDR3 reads CASRQTGLSNQPQHF. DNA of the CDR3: TGTGCCAGCAGGCAGACAGGCCTTAGCAATCAGCCCCAGCATTTT.

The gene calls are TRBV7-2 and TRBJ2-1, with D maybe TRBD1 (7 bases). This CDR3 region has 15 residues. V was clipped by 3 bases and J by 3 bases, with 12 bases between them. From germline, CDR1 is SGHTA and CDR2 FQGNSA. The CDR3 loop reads CASSFRGDDYNEQFF. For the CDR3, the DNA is TGTGCCAGCAGCTTCAGGGGGGACGACTACAATGAGCAGTTCTTC.

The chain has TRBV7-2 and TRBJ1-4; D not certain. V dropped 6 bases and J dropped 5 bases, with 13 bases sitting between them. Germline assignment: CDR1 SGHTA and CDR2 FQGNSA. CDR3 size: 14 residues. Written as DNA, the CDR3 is TGTGCCAGCAGTCCGTACTACCCAAATGAAAAACTGTTTTTT. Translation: CASSPYYPNEKLFF.

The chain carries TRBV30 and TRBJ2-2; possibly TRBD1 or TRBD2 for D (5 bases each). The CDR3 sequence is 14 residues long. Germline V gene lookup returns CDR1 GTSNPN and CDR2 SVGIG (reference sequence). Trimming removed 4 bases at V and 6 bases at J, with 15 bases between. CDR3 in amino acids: CAWKRTWGSGELFF. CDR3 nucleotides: TGTGCCTGGAAACGAACGTGGGGGTCCGGGGAGCTGTTTTTT.